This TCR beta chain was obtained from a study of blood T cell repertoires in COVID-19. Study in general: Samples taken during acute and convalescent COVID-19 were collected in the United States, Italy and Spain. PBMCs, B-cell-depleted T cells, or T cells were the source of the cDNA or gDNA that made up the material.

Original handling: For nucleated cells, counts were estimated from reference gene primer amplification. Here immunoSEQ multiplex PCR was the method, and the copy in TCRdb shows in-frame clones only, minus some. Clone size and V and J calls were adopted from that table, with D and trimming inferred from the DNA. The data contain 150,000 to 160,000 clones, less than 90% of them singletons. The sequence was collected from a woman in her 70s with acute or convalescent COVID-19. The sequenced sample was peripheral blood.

The CDR3 here is CASSPRTGTFTGELFF. CDR3 DNA: TGTGCCAGCAGCCCTAGGACAGGGACGTTCACCGGGGAGCTGTTTTTT. This chain links TRBV7-9 with TRBJ2-2, with 8 bases identical to TRBD1. Unmatched junction bases numbered 9, after V lost 5 bases and J lost 4 bases. Looked up from germline, CDR1 is SEHNR and CDR2 is FQNEAQ (reference sequence). This CDR3 has 16 residues.